The 9 T cell receptor beta chains below come from one sample, sequenced in a study of cytomegalovirus exposure and HLA in healthy donors. Amplification used 60 Vbeta primers and 13 Jbeta primers. The table came from immunoSEQ multiplex PCR; TCRdb's copy has only in-frame clones and leaves some out. The sample includes around 140,000 clones, roughly 9.6% seen only once; the top ten take 5.5% to 8%. Specimen: PBMCs. The receptors were gathered from a woman aged 40 to 50 in good health and CMV-seropositive.

This clone showed up just a few times. The DNA of the CDR3 is TGTGCCAGCACCGGAGCGTGGAGCACAGATACGCAGTATTTT. Its translation is CASTGAWSTDTQYF. The chain uses TRBV2 and TRBJ2-3, with unresolved D. The V end was cut by 7 bases, the J end by 0 bases, with 11 bases between. CDR1 and CDR2 from the germline V gene are SNHLY and FYNNEI. This CDR3 region has 14 residues.

This clone was found a few times. The CDR3 loop is CASKELEGVAYGYTF. Here the CDR3 DNA reads TGTGCCAGCAAAGAGCTGGAAGGGGTTGCCTATGGCTACACCTTC. The chain recombines TRBV6-6 with TRBJ1-2, with D possibly TRBD1 on 5 matching bases. Looked up from germline, CDR1 is MNHNY and CDR2 is SVGAGI (reference sequence). Between the trimmed V and J ends, which lost 7 bases and 4 bases, there was a span of 19 bases. The CDR3 is 15 amino acids.

The chain links TRBV27 to TRBJ2-6, with 7 bases lining up with TRBD1. CDR3 size: 16 residues. After removal of 3 bases from V and 3 bases from J, the junction contained 5 bases not matched to a gene. Per the germline V gene, CDR1 is MNHEY and CDR2 is SMNVEV (reference sequence). CDR3 loop: CASSFLTGIGANVLTF. The CDR3 bases are TGTGCCAGCAGTTTTCTGACAGGGATTGGGGCCAACGTCCTGACTTTC.

This clone was seen more than once but under ten times. The chain has TRBV6-1 and TRBJ2-5; D is possibly TRBD2 (5 bases). The germline V and J ends were trimmed by 8 bases and 13 bases, with 17 bases remaining between them. The CDR3 extends over 11 amino acids. Germline V gives CDR1 MNHNS, CDR2 SASEGT. CDR3 in DNA: TGTGCCAGCGGCGACTATGGGCGGTCGTACTTC. This gives the protein CASGDYGRSYF.

The table lists this clone with a few counts. This rearrangement joins TRBV6-6 to TRBJ1-2, with 7 positions matching TRBD1. Germline loops: CDR1 MNHNY, CDR2 SVGAGI (reference sequence). V lost 2 bases and J lost 5; bases outside the gene matches: 8. This CDR3 has 15 amino acids. This CDR3 reads CASSYPMTGFYGYTF. The CDR3, as DNA: TGTGCCAGCAGTTACCCCATGACAGGGTTTTATGGCTACACCTTC.

This clone has just a few counts. The chain employs TRBV5-1 and TRBJ2-1, with 8 nucleotides matching TRBD2. J lost 2 bases, V lost 1 base, and 2 bases had no gene match. The CDR3 is made up of 15 amino acids. Germline V lookup: CDR1 SGHRS, CDR2 YFSETQ. This CDR3 reads CASSLKAGAYNEQFF. DNA of the CDR3: TGCGCCAGCAGCTTGAAAGCGGGGGCCTACAATGAGCAGTTCTTC. The whole variable domain, filled in from reference TRBV5-1 and TRBJ2-1, reads KAGVTQTPRYLIKTRGQQVTLSCSPISGHRSVSWYQQTPGQGLQFLFEYFSETQRNKGNFPGRFSGRQFSNSRSEMNVSTLELGDSALYLCASSLKAGAYNEQFFGPGTRLTVL.

This clone was seen a few times. The V call is TRBV2, the J call TRBJ1-2; D unresolved. This CDR3 contains 15 residues. The germline V and J ends were trimmed by 5 bases and 8 bases, with 21 bases remaining between them. Germline CDR1 and CDR2: SNHLY and FYNNEI. The CDR3, as DNA: TGTGCCAGCAGTATCGACCCGAGCGGGTTCAGCGGCTACACCTTC. It specifies CASSIDPSGFSGYTF.

The gene calls are TRBV6-1 and TRBJ2-5; D is ambiguous. Looked up from germline, CDR1 is MNHNS and CDR2 is SASEGT. The CDR3 is 12 residues long. V was shortened by 0 bases and J by 4 bases, with 3 bases between the two germline ends. The CDR3 nucleotides read TGTGCCAGCAGTGAAGCCCGAGAGACCCAGTACTTC. It specifies CASSEARETQYF.

CDR3 DNA sequence: TGTGCCAGCAGTTACCCTAGCGACTCCACAGATACGCAGTATTTT. Protein product: CASSYPSDSTDTQYF. V gene TRBV6-6 combines with J gene TRBJ2-3; perhaps TRBD2 as D (6 bases). Germline CDR1 and CDR2: MNHNY and SVGAGI (reference sequence). This CDR3 has 15 amino acids. V dropped 2 bases and J dropped 2 bases, with 11 bases sitting between them.